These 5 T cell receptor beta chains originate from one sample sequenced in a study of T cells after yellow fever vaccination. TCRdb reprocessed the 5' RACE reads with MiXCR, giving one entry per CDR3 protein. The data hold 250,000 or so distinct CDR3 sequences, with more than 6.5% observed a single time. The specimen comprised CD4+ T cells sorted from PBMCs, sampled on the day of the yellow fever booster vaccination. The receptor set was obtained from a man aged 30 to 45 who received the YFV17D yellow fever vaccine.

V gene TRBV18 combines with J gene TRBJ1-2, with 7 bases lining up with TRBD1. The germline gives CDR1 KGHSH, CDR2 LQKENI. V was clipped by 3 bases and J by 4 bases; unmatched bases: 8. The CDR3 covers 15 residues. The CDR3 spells CASSPLITGAYGYTF. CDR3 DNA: TGTGCCAGCTCACCCCTCATTACAGGGGCCTATGGCTACACCTTC.

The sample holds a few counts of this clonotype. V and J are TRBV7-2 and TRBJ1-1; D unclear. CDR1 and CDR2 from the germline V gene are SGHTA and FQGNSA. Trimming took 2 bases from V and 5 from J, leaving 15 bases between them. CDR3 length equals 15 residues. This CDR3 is CASSLYRQSVTEAFF. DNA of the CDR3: TGTGCCAGCAGCTTATATAGGCAGTCCGTGACTGAAGCTTTCTTT.

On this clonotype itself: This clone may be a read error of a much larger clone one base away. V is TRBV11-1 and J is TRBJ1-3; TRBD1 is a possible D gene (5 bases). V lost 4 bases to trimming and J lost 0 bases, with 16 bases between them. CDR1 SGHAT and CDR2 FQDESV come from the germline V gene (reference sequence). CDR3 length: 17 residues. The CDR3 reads CASSSSVTVFSGNTIYF. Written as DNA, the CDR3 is TGTGCCAGCAGCTCGTCTGTGACAGTTTTCTCTGGAAACACCATATATTTT.

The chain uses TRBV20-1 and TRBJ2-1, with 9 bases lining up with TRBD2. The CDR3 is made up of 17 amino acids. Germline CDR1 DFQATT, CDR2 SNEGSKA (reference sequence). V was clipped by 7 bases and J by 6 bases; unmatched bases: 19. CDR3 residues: CSGRGGGGGTSSNEQFF. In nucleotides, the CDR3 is TGCAGTGGGCGAGGGGGTGGGGGTGGGACTAGCTCCAATGAGCAGTTCTTC.

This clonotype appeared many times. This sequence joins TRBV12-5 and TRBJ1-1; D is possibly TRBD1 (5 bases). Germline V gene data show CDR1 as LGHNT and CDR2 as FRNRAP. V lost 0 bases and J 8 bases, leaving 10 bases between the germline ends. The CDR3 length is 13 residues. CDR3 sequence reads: CASGLVGRTEAFF. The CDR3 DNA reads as TGTGCTAGTGGTTTGGTAGGACGGACAGAAGCTTTCTTT.